The sequence of this TCR beta chain was determined in a study of blood T cell repertoires in COVID-19. Turning to the study itself: T cells, B-cell-depleted T cells, or PBMCs provided the cDNA or gDNA that served as material.

Participants were aged roughly 18 to 95 years, lived in over 20 US areas, and enrolled virtually. In the authors' workflow: Amplification with reference gene primers provided the estimates of nucleated cell counts. TCRdb's copy holds only in-frame clones and misses some; the assay was immunoSEQ multiplex PCR. For V, J and clone size, that table is used; D and trimming come from the DNA. The top ten clones hold approximately 9% of a sample with fewer than 200,000 clones, 88% of them seen once. Trimming cost V 7 bases and J 2 bases, with 12 bases left between them. CDR3 length equals 14 residues. In germline, CDR1 is LNHDA, CDR2 SQIVND (reference sequence).

The receptor's source is a woman between 18 and 29 years old who had recovered from COVID-19. This sequence joins TRBV19 and TRBJ1-3; maybe TRBD1 (5 bases). What was sequenced was PBMCs or T cells enriched from blood (not recorded which). As DNA, the CDR3 is TGTGCCAGTAACCGAGCAGGGACTGGAAACACCATATATTTT. Encoded protein: CASNRAGTGNTIYF.